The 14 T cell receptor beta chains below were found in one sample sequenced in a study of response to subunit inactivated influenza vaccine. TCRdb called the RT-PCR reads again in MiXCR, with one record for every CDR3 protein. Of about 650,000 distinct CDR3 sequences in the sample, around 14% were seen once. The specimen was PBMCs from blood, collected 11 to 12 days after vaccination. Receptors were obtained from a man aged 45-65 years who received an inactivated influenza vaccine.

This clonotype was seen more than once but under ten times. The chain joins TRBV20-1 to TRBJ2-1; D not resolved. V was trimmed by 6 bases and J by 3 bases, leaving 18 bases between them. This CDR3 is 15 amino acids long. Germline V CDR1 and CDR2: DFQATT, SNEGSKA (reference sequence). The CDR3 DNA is TGCAGTGCCGGAGAGGTAGTCCTGTACTACAATGAGCAGTTCTTC. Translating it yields CSAGEVVLYYNEQFF.

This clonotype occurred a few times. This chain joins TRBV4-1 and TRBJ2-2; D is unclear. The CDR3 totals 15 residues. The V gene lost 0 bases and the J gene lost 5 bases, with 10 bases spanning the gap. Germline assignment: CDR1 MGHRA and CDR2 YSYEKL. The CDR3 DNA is TGCGCCAGCAGCCAAGAAGCCGGAGATACCGGGGAGCTGTTTTTT. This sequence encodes CASSQEAGDTGELFF.

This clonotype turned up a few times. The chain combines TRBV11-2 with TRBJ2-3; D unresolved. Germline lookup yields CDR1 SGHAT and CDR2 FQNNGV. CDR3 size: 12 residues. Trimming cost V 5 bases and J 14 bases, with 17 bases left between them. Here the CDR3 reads CASSHDEYTRYF. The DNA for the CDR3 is TGTGCCAGCAGCCACGACGAGTATACTCGGTATTTT. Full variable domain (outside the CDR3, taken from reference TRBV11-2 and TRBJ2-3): EAGVAQSPRYKIIEKRQSVAFWCNPISGHATLYWYQQILGQGPKLLIQFQNNGVVDDSQLPKDRFSAERLKGVDSTLKIQPAKLEDSAVYLCASSHDEYTRYFGPGTRLTVL.

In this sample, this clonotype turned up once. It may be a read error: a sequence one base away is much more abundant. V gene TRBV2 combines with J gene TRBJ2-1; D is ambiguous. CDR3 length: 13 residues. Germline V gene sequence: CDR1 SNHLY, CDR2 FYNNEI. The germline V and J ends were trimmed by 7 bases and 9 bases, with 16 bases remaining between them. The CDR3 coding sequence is TGTGCCAGCACATCGGCGACCAACAGTGAGCAGTTCTTC. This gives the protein CASTSATNSEQFF.

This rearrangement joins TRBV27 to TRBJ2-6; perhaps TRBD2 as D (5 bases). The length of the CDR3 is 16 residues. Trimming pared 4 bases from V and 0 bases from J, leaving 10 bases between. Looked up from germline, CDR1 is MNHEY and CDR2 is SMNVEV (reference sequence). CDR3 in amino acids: CASSYSGISGANVLTF. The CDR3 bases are TGTGCCAGCAGTTACTCCGGGATCTCTGGGGCCAACGTCCTGACTTTC.

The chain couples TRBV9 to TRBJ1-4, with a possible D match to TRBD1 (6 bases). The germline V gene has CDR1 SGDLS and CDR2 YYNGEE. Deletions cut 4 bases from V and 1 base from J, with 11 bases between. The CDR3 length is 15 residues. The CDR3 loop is CASSPAQGTNEKLFF. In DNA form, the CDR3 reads TGTGCCAGCAGCCCAGCACAGGGAACTAATGAAAAACTGTTTTTT.

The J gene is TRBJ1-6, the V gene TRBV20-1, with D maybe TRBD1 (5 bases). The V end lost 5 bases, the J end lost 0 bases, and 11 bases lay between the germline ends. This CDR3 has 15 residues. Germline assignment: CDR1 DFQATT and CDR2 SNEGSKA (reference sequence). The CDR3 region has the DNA TGCAGTGCTGGGGCCCGGAGCTCCTATAATTCACCCCTCCACTTT. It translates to CSAGARSSYNSPLHF.

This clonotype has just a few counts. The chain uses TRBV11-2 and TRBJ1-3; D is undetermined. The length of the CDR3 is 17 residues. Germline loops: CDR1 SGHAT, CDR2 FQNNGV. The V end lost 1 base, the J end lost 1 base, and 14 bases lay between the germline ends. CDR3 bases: TGTGCCAGCAGCTTAGTCCCAGGACGGGGATCTGGAAACACCATATATTTT. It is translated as CASSLVPGRGSGNTIYF.

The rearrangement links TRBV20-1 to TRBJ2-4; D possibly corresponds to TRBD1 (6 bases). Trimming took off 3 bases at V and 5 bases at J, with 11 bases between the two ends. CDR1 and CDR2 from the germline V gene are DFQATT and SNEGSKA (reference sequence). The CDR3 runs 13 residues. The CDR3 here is CSASRDMQNIQYF. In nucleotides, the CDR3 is TGCAGTGCTAGCCGGGACATGCAAAACATTCAGTACTTC.

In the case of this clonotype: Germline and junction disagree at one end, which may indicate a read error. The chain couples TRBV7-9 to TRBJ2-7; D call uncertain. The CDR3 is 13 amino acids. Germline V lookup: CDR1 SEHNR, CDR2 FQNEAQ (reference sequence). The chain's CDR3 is CAISPRASYEQYF. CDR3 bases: TGTGCCATCAGCCCGCGTGCCTCCTACGAGCAGTACTTC. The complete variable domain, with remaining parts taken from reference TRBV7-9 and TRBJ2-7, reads DTGVSQNPRHKITKRGQNVTFRCDPISEHNRLYWYRQTLGQGPEFLTYFQNEAQLEKSRLLSDRFSAERPKGSFSTLEIQRTEQGDSAMYLCAISPRASYEQYFGPGTRLTVT.

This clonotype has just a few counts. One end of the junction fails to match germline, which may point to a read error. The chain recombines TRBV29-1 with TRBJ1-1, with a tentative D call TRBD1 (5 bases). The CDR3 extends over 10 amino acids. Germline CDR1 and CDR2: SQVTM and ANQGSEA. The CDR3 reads CSVEGTRRTF. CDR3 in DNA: TGCAGCGTTGAAGGGACACGCCGGACTTTT.

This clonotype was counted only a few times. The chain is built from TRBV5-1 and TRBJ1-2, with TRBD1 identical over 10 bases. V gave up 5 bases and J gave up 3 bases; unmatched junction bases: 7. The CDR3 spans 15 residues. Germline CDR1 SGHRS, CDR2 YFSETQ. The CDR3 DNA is TGCGCCAGCAGTCCCGGGACAGGGGTATACTATGGCTACACCTTC. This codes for CASSPGTGVYYGYTF.

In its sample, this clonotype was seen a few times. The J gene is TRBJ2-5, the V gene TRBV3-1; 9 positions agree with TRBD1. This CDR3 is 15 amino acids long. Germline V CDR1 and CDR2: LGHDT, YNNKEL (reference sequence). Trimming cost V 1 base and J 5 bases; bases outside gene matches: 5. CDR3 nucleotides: TGTGCCAGCAGCCAAGCCACAGGGGGCCATGAGACCCAGTACTTC. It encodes CASSQATGGHETQYF.

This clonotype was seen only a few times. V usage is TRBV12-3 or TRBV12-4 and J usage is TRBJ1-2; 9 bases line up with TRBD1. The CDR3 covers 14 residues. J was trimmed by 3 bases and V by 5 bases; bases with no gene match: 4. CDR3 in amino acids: CASSKTGGYYGYTF. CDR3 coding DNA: TGTGCCAGCAGTAAGACAGGGGGATACTATGGCTACACCTTC.